Presented here are 18 T cell receptor beta chains from one specimen sequenced in a study of cytomegalovirus exposure and HLA in healthy donors. PCR was performed using 60 Vbeta and 13 Jbeta primers. The data were produced by immunoSEQ multiplex PCR, yet TCRdb's version contains in-frame clones alone and is incomplete. The data hold around 140,000 clones, with roughly 78% observed a single time. The sequencing sample was made of PBMCs. All receptors derive from a female donor in good health and CMV-seronegative.

The chain combines TRBV15 with TRBJ2-1; 9 bases fit TRBD2. The length of the CDR3 is 16 residues. The germline V gene has CDR1 LNHNV and CDR2 YYDKDF (reference sequence). The ends lost 2 bases at V and 1 base at J; junction bases unmatched: 3. CDR3 bases: TGTGCCACCAGCAGAAGGCTAGCGGGGTCCTACAATGAGCAGTTCTTC. Its translation is CATSRRLAGSYNEQFF. Using reference TRBV15 and TRBJ2-1 for the parts outside the CDR3, the full variable domain is DAMVIQNPRYQVTQFGKPVTLSCSQTLNHNVMYWYQQKSSQAPKLLFHYYDKDFNNEADTPDNFQSRRPNTSFCFLDIRSPGLGDTAMYLCATSRRLAGSYNEQFFGPGTRLTVL.

The rearrangement joins TRBV19 to TRBJ2-7; D gene uncertain. The V gene's germline CDR1 is LNHDA and CDR2 SQIVND (reference sequence). The CDR3 length is 13 residues. With 7 bases removed from V and 0 bases from J, the gap between germline ends came to 10 bases. This chain's CDR3 is CASTSSDSYEQYF. CDR3 DNA: TGTGCCAGTACTTCTAGTGACTCCTACGAGCAGTACTTC.

V is TRBV30 and J is TRBJ1-2; D possibly corresponds to TRBD1 (5 bases). The germline V gene encodes CDR1 GTSNPN and CDR2 SVGIG (reference sequence). This CDR3 contains 15 residues. V dropped 3 bases and J dropped 10 bases, with 24 bases sitting between them. This CDR3 reads CAWSGPGGVPFDYTF. CDR3 DNA sequence: TGTGCCTGGAGCGGACCGGGAGGGGTCCCCTTCGACTACACCTTC.

The V gene is TRBV25-1, the J gene TRBJ2-7; possible D gene TRBD2, 6 bases. CDR1 MGHDK and CDR2 SYGVNS come from the germline V gene. There are 13 residues in the CDR3. The ends were cut back, 3 bases at V and 4 bases at J, with 10 bases in the middle. The CDR3 spells CASSEGGRYEQYF. Here the CDR3 DNA reads TGTGCCAGCAGTGAGGGTGGGAGGTACGAGCAGTACTTC.

V is TRBV12-5 and J is TRBJ2-2; a possible D gene is TRBD1 (6 bases). V was cut by 7 bases and J by 3 bases, with 9 bases left in between. Germline CDR1 and CDR2: LGHNT and FRNRAP. The CDR3 has 13 residues. DNA of the CDR3: TGTGCTAGTGCCGACAGGTACACCGGGGAGCTGTTTTTT. Translation: CASADRYTGELFF.

This clone turned up a few times. The genes are TRBV10-3 and TRBJ2-7; perhaps TRBD2 as D (5 bases). The length of the CDR3 is 12 residues. CDR1 and CDR2 from the germline V gene are ENHRY and SYGVKD. The V gene lost 11 bases and the J gene lost 2 bases, with 13 bases spanning the gap. The CDR3, as DNA: TGTGCCGTCTCTAGCAGTCCCTACGAGCAGTACTTC. Translating gives CAVSSSPYEQYF.

This sequence joins TRBV11-2 and TRBJ2-7, with a possible D match to TRBD1 (5 bases). This CDR3 contains 16 residues. Trimming took off 0 bases at V and 0 bases at J, with 12 bases between the two ends. Germline loops: CDR1 SGHAT, CDR2 FQNNGV. The CDR3 sequence is CASSLDMDIHSYEQYF. In DNA form, the CDR3 reads TGTGCCAGCAGCTTAGATATGGACATCCACTCCTACGAGCAGTACTTC.

The chain joins TRBV7-2 to TRBJ2-1; no clear D gene. Germline V gene data show CDR1 as SGHTA and CDR2 as FQGNSA. V was pared by 1 base and J by 9 bases, with 7 bases between. This CDR3 contains 12 residues. The CDR3 DNA reads TGTGCCAGCAGCTTAGTTGTTAGTGAGCAGTTCTTC. Its translation: CASSLVVSEQFF.

This clone was detected only a few times. This sequence joins TRBV7-9 and TRBJ2-5, with 9 bases matching TRBD1. Near its end, the DNA agrees better with TRBJ2-7, so the J call may be wrong. Looked up from germline, CDR1 is SEHNR and CDR2 is FQNEAQ (reference sequence). This CDR3 region has 15 residues. The CDR3: CASSVTGTGLSEQYF. The CDR3 nucleotides read TGTGCCAGCAGCGTAACCGGGACAGGGCTATCCGAGCAGTACTTC.

The V gene is TRBV28, the J gene TRBJ2-3; maybe TRBD2 (6 bases). CDR1 MDHEN and CDR2 SYDVKM come from the germline V gene. This CDR3 spans 16 amino acids. V gave up 7 bases and J gave up 4 bases, with 21 bases separating them. The CDR3 loop reads CASTPEGLAAPDTQYF. The CDR3 coding sequence is TGTGCCAGCACCCCGGAAGGCTTAGCGGCCCCAGATACGCAGTATTTT. Looking up the rest from reference TRBV28 and TRBJ2-3 gives the full variable domain: DVKVTQSSRYLVKRTGEKVFLECVQDMDHENMFWYRQDPGLGLRLIYFSYDVKMKEKGDIPEGYSVSREKKERFSLILESASTNQTSMYLCASTPEGLAAPDTQYFGPGTRLTVL.

The genes are TRBV28 and TRBJ1-6, with 7 bases identical to TRBD1. Germline V lookup: CDR1 MDHEN, CDR2 SYDVKM. The CDR3 has 17 amino acids. Trimming cost V 1 base and J 9 bases; bases outside gene matches: 12. The CDR3 protein is CASSLFPGRGLGSPLHF. The CDR3 DNA reads as TGTGCCAGCAGTTTATTCCCCGGTAGGGGGCTAGGTTCACCCCTCCACTTT. Using reference TRBV28 and TRBJ1-6 for the parts outside the CDR3, the full variable domain is DVKVTQSSRYLVKRTGEKVFLECVQDMDHENMFWYRQDPGLGLRLIYFSYDVKMKEKGDIPEGYSVSREKKERFSLILESASTNQTSMYLCASSLFPGRGLGSPLHFGNGTRLTVT.

This clone was detected a few times. V and J are TRBV15 and TRBJ2-7; TRBD1 aligns across 7 bases. The CDR3 sequence is 17 residues long. CDR1 LNHNV and CDR2 YYDKDF come from the germline V gene (reference sequence). The V segment lost 6 bases and the J segment 0 bases; nucleotides outside the gene matches: 14. The CDR3 region is CATSPDRSFQRSYEQYF. CDR3 DNA: TGTGCCACCAGTCCGGACAGGTCCTTCCAGCGCTCCTACGAGCAGTACTTC.

The chain is built from TRBV25-1 and TRBJ1-2; 7 bases align to TRBD1. Trimming removed 4 bases from V and 6 bases from J; junction bases left unmatched: 8. CDR3 length equals 14 residues. Germline V gives CDR1 MGHDK, CDR2 SYGVNS. The CDR3, as DNA: TGTGCCAGCAGTGCACAGACAGGGTGGAATGGCTACACCTTC. Its protein product is CASSAQTGWNGYTF.

The rearrangement links TRBV6-6 to TRBJ2-4, with D perhaps TRBD2 (6 bases). Germline CDR1 is MNHNY and CDR2 is SVGAGI (reference sequence). The CDR3 is made up of 15 amino acids. Trimming stripped 3 bases from V and 1 base from J, with 10 bases between. CDR3 in DNA: TGTGCCAGCAGTTATCGGGAGAGGGCCAAAAACATTCAGTACTTC. Translation gives CASSYRERAKNIQYF.

This chain links TRBV28 with TRBJ1-2, with D possibly matching TRBD1 (5 bases). Looked up from germline, CDR1 is MDHEN and CDR2 is SYDVKM. The ends were cut back, 7 bases at V and 8 bases at J, with 14 bases in the middle. The CDR3 sequence is 12 residues long. The CDR3 region is CASIGGEEGYTF. In DNA form, the CDR3 reads TGTGCCAGCATCGGAGGGGAGGAGGGCTACACCTTC.

V is TRBV19 and J is TRBJ1-2; no clear D gene. CDR3 length equals 13 residues. Between the trimmed V and J ends, which lost 6 bases and 7 bases, there was a span of 15 bases. CDR1 is LNHDA and CDR2 is SQIVND in the germline V gene (reference sequence). This CDR3 reads CASRTRRWSGYTF. The CDR3 nucleotides read TGTGCCAGTAGAACCCGGAGATGGAGTGGCTACACCTTC.

The chain joins TRBV29-1 to TRBJ2-7; perhaps TRBD2 as D (6 bases). With 7 bases removed from V and 5 bases from J, the gap between germline ends came to 21 bases. Germline V gene lookup returns CDR1 SQVTM and CDR2 ANQGSEA. The CDR3 loop spans 14 amino acids. CDR3 sequence reads: CSARVSGAPHEQYF. The CDR3 nucleotides read TGCAGCGCTCGGGTCTCGGGAGCTCCACACGAGCAGTACTTC.

The V gene is TRBV5-5, the J gene TRBJ1-2; tentative D call: TRBD1 (5 bases). The germline CDR1 and CDR2 sequences are SGHKS and YYEKEE (reference sequence). With 3 bases removed from V and 4 bases from J, the gap between germline ends came to 7 bases. This CDR3 has 12 amino acids. The CDR3 spells CASSSDSYGYTF. CDR3 nucleotide sequence: TGTGCCAGCAGCTCTGACAGCTATGGCTACACCTTC.